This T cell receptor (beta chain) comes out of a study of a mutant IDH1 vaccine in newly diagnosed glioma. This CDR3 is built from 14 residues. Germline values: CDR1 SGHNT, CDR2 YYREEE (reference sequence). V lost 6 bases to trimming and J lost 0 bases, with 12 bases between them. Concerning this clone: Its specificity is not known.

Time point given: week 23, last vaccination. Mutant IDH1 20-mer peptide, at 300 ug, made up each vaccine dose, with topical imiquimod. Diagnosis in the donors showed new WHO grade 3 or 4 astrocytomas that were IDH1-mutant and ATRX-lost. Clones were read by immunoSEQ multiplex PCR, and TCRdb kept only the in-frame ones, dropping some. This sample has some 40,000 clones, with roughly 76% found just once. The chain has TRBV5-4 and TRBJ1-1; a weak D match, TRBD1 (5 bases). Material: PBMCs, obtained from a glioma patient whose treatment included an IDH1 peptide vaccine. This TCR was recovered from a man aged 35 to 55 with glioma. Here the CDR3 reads CASTWGNLNTEAFF. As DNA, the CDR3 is TGTGCCAGCACCTGGGGCAATTTGAACACTGAAGCTTTCTTT.